A single sample is the source of the 22 T cell receptor beta chains below, sequenced in a study of metastatic and nonmetastatic thyroid tumors. TCRdb re-clonotyped the PCR reads through MiXCR. The sample has 30,000 to 40,000 clones; about a fifth are singletons. All patients reached thyroid surgery having received no treatment beforehand. Material: tumor tissue. The receptors come from a male donor with papillary thyroid cancer or a benign thyroid nodule (not recorded which). Some clones in this sample may be carry-over from other donors' samples.

There are a few counts of this clone. Relative to the germline gene, one junction end is altered; a read error may explain this. The gene calls are TRBV7-9 and TRBJ1-6, with D possibly being TRBD1 (6 bases). The germline V gene has CDR1 SEHNR and CDR2 FQNEAQ (reference sequence). There are 10 residues in the CDR3. The CDR3 DNA sequence: TGTGCCAGCAGCTCACGGGACACCTCTTTT. Amino acid sequence: CASSSRDTSF.

The chain couples TRBV19 to TRBJ1-1; D gene unclear. In germline, CDR1 is LNHDA, CDR2 SQIVND (reference sequence). With 5 bases removed from V and 1 base from J, the gap between germline ends came to 11 bases. This CDR3 contains 14 residues. CDR3 amino acids: CASSHSFGNTEAFF. The CDR3 DNA follows: TGTGCCAGTAGTCATAGCTTTGGGAACACTGAAGCTTTCTTT.

This clone was seen a handful of times. V and J are TRBV28 and TRBJ2-7; unclear D gene. Per germline, CDR1 MDHEN and CDR2 SYDVKM. Trimming cost V 7 bases and J 6 bases, with 13 bases left between them. The CDR3 is made up of 12 amino acids. The CDR3 DNA is TGTGCCAGCATCCTTATCCTCGGCGAGCAGTACTTC. This codes for CASILILGEQYF.

This clone occurred many times. The V gene is TRBV15, the J gene TRBJ1-6; 11 nucleotides match TRBD1. CDR1 and CDR2 (germline): LNHNV, YYDKDF (reference sequence). Trimming at V came to 4 bases and at J to 9 bases, leaving 8 bases not matched to a gene. The CDR3 runs to 16 residues. CDR3 bases: TGTGCCACCAGCATACCCGGACAGGGGGCTGGTTCACCCCTCCACTTT. The encoded protein is CATSIPGQGAGSPLHF.

This clone was recorded many times. The chain joins TRBV20-1 to TRBJ2-5; 12 bases match TRBD2. The germline V gene has CDR1 DFQATT and CDR2 SNEGSKA (reference sequence). The CDR3 has 14 residues. The junction had 3 bases not matched to a gene; V was cut back by 2 bases and J by 5 bases. The CDR3 protein is CSARRLAGDETQYF. As DNA, the CDR3 is TGCAGTGCTAGAAGACTAGCGGGAGACGAGACCCAGTACTTC.

The chain uses TRBV6-4 and TRBJ2-3, with TRBD1 matching over 7 bases. J gave up 2 bases and V 4 bases, and 9 bases lay outside the gene matches. Germline V gene data show CDR1 as MRHNA and CDR2 as SNTAGT. The CDR3 consists of 16 residues. The CDR3 DNA reads TGTGCCAGCAGTGCTTCCCCCGGGACAGTCACAGATACGCAGTATTTT. It specifies CASSASPGTVTDTQYF.

This clone has just one count. The CDR3, as DNA: TGTGCCAGCAGCCAAGGGTTTGGCTGGGTCGGGGAGCTGTTTTTT. Its translation is CASSQGFGWVGELFF. V is TRBV3-1 and J is TRBJ2-2; no clear D gene. With 1 base removed from V and 7 bases from J, the gap between germline ends came to 13 bases. The germline V gene encodes CDR1 LGHDT and CDR2 YNNKEL (reference sequence). This CDR3 has 15 amino acids.

There are a few counts of this clone. Mismatch with germline at one junction end may stem from a read error. CDR3 sequence: CASIQPSLRETHRYAVF. The DNA of the CDR3 is TGTGCCAGCATCCAACCGAGCTTGCGGGAGACTCACAGATACGCAGTATTT. The chain recombines TRBV28 with TRBJ2-3; 7 positions agree with TRBD2. This CDR3 comprises 17 residues. Germline V gives CDR1 MDHEN, CDR2 SYDVKM.

This chain links TRBV11-2 with TRBJ2-7; D ambiguous. Germline loops: CDR1 SGHAT, CDR2 FQNNGV. The CDR3 length is 17 residues. Deletions cut 5 bases from V and 3 bases from J, with 23 bases between. CDR3 amino acids: CASSPPLATPAIYEQYV. The CDR3 coding sequence is TGTGCCAGCAGCCCACCCCTGGCGACACCTGCTATCTACGAGCAGTACGTC.

In its sample, this clone ranks as medium-sized. The chain recombines TRBV2 with TRBJ2-7, with D perhaps matching TRBD1 or TRBD2 (5 bases each). CDR3 length: 13 amino acids. V was pared by 6 bases and J by 2 bases, with 11 bases between. Germline assignment: CDR1 SNHLY and CDR2 FYNNEI. The CDR3 DNA follows: TGTGCCAGCAGCGGGACCCTTACCTACGAGCAGTACTTC. Translated: CASSGTLTYEQYF.

This clone was seen a few times. The genes are TRBV19 and TRBJ1-3, with D perhaps TRBD1 (6 bases). The CDR3 is 15 residues long. Germline lookup yields CDR1 LNHDA and CDR2 SQIVND (reference sequence). V was pared by 3 bases and J by 5 bases, with 14 bases between. CDR3 in DNA: TGTGCCAGTAGTATTGGGGGCGCCCAACGAAACACCATATATTTT. This encodes CASSIGGAQRNTIYF.

The chain recombines TRBV24-1 with TRBJ1-4; tentative D call: TRBD1 (5 bases). Germline loops: CDR1 KGHDR, CDR2 SFDVKD. V was trimmed by 3 bases and J by 5 bases, leaving 9 bases between them. This CDR3 is built from 14 residues. CDR3 coding DNA: TGTGCCACCAGTGATAACCAGGGAAATGAAAAACTGTTTTTT. It translates to CATSDNQGNEKLFF.

This clone has at least ten counts. The chain has TRBV11-2 and TRBJ2-7, with TRBD1 matching over 7 bases. Germline trimming cut 5 bases from V and 2 bases from J; bases unmatched to any gene: 3. This CDR3 contains 13 residues. Germline V gives CDR1 SGHAT, CDR2 FQNNGV. The CDR3 sequence: CASSTGVTYEQYF. DNA for the CDR3: TGTGCCAGCAGCACAGGGGTAACCTACGAGCAGTACTTC.

This clone has ten or more counts. J is TRBJ1-6 and V is TRBV11-3, with D possibly matching TRBD1 (5 bases). The germline V gene encodes CDR1 SGHNT and CDR2 YENEEA. This CDR3 contains 19 residues. V lost 1 base and J 1 base, leaving 17 bases between the germline ends. The CDR3 spells CASSLGAKSGLSYNSPLHF. CDR3 DNA sequence: TGTGCCAGCAGCTTAGGGGCAAAGTCGGGGCTTTCCTATAATTCACCCCTCCACTTT.

This clone was seen only a few times. The chain joins TRBV13 to TRBJ1-2; 9 bases are a match to TRBD1. CDR1 PRHDT and CDR2 FYEKMQ come from the germline V gene (reference sequence). The CDR3 covers 13 residues. V shed 5 bases, J shed 11 bases, and the junction held 9 bases outside the gene matches. This chain's CDR3 is CASSTGTGFRYTF. As DNA, the CDR3 is TGTGCCAGCAGCACCGGGACAGGGTTTCGTTACACCTTC.

The table lists this clone with many counts. Since a much larger clone is just one base distant, this may be a read error. No conserved phenylalanine or tryptophan ends this CDR3, so it is likely a read error. The V and J genes are TRBV5-1 and TRBJ2-1, with 8 bases matching TRBD2. The CDR3 consists of 16 residues. The J segment lost 3 bases and the V segment lost 4 bases, leaving 9 bases of the junction unmatched. The V gene's germline CDR1 is SGHRS and CDR2 YFSETQ. The CDR3 reads CASSPTAGGRYNEQFL. The CDR3 DNA follows: TGCGCCAGCAGCCCCACGGCGGGAGGCCGCTACAATGAGCAGTTCCTC.

The chain carries TRBV4-2 and TRBJ2-3; 10 bases align to TRBD2. The CDR3 is 17 amino acids. J was trimmed by 1 base and V by 7 bases; bases with no gene match: 11. Germline V gives CDR1 LGHNA, CDR2 YNFKEQ. CDR3 in amino acids: CASTILAGGVGTDTQYF. As DNA, the CDR3 is TGTGCCAGCACCATATTAGCGGGAGGAGTGGGCACAGATACGCAGTATTTT.

This chain connects TRBV4-3 to TRBJ2-7; D remains ambiguous. Trimming left V 0 bases short and J 0 bases short, with 9 bases between. CDR3 length: 15 residues. CDR1 is LGHNA and CDR2 is YSLEER in the germline V gene. The CDR3 bases are TGCGCCAGCAGCCAAGAGGCTTCGAGCTCCTACGAGCAGTACTTC. This sequence encodes CASSQEASSSYEQYF.

The rearrangement uses TRBV12-5 and TRBJ2-1; D may be TRBD1 (6 bases). This CDR3 has 16 amino acids. Germline V gene sequence: CDR1 LGHNT, CDR2 FRNRAP. Trimming cost V 4 bases and J 2 bases, with 15 bases left between them. As DNA, the CDR3 is TGTGCTAGTGGTTCCTCTAGACAGGAAACCTACAATGAGCAGTTCTTC. Translation: CASGSSRQETYNEQFF.

By sample share, this clone is medium-sized. The chain joins TRBV2 to TRBJ2-7; D not resolved. Per germline, CDR1 SNHLY and CDR2 FYNNEI. This CDR3 is 11 amino acids long. V lost 3 bases to trimming and J lost 3 bases, with 3 bases between them. Here the CDR3 DNA reads TGTGCCAGCAGTGATAACTACGAGCAGTACTTC. Its protein is CASSDNYEQYF.

This clone turned up a few times. The chain's CDR3 is CASRLGPGMNTEAFF. In nucleotides, the CDR3 is TGTGCCAGCCGCCTAGGCCCCGGGATGAACACTGAAGCTTTCTTT. The chain combines TRBV6-1 with TRBJ1-1; unclear D gene. The CDR3 is 15 amino acids. Germline V gene sequence: CDR1 MNHNS, CDR2 SASEGT. V was pared by 8 bases and J by 0 bases, with 16 bases between.

This clone has a handful of counts. This chain joins TRBV30 and TRBJ1-4, with D unclear. Germline values: CDR1 GTSNPN, CDR2 SVGIG (reference sequence). The CDR3 covers 13 residues. The V gene lost 8 bases and the J gene lost 0 bases, with 10 bases spanning the gap. CDR3 DNA sequence: TGTGCCGGCTTTACCGCAACTAATGAAAAACTGTTTTTT. Its protein product is CAGFTATNEKLFF.